The 28 T cell receptor beta chains below were found in one sample sequenced in a study of response to subunit inactivated influenza vaccine. Each CDR3 protein is one row after TCRdb ran MiXCR on the RT-PCR reads. Here the sample spans about 170,000 distinct CDR3 sequences, 10% to 15% being singletons. A further study also used this sample, focusing on T cells expressing NK-cell markers. That paper notes: Making the TCR beta cDNA relied on 5'RACE template switching with UMIs.

Sequenced here: CD8+ T cells sorted from PBMCs, sampled roughly 12 days after vaccination. The receptors stem from a man over 45 who received an inactivated influenza vaccine.

For the CDR3, the DNA is TGTGCCACCTCTAGCGGGAGTCCAGATACGCAGTATTTT. It codes for CATSSGSPDTQYF. The chain recombines TRBV24-1 with TRBJ2-3, with TRBD2 identical over 10 bases. The CDR3 has 13 residues. In germline, CDR1 is KGHDR, CDR2 SFDVKD. J lost 4 bases, V lost 9 bases, and 3 bases had no gene match.

This clonotype was found once. A much larger clone differs by one base, so this may be a read error. The chain is built from TRBV6-5 and TRBJ1-2; D remains ambiguous. Germline-derived CDR1 and CDR2 are MNHEY and SVGAGI. There are 14 residues in the CDR3. This chain's CDR3 is CASCYSSNAYGYTF. The CDR3 DNA follows: TGTGCCAGCTGTTACTCCTCCAACGCCTATGGCTACACCTTC.

With respect to this clonotype: A much larger clone sits a single nucleotide away, making a read error possible. The rearrangement uses TRBV3-1 and TRBJ2-3; D uncertain. Germline V gives CDR1 LGHDT, CDR2 YNNKEL (reference sequence). With 2 bases removed from V and 2 bases from J, the gap between germline ends came to 2 bases. This CDR3 comprises 12 residues. The CDR3 bases are TGTGCCAGCAGCCAATTCACAGATACGCAGTATTTT. Its protein is CASSQFTDTQYF.

The chain is built from TRBV30 and TRBJ2-7; 8 bases agree with TRBD2. V lost 2 bases and J lost 4; bases outside the gene matches: 10. Germline-derived CDR1 and CDR2 are GTSNPN and SVGIG (reference sequence). The CDR3 is 15 amino acids. As DNA, the CDR3 is TGTGCCTGGAGTCCCTTCAGCGGGAGACATTACGAGCAGTACTTC. Amino acids: CAWSPFSGRHYEQYF.

V gene TRBV3-1 combines with J gene TRBJ2-7; no definite D call. CDR3 size: 13 residues. CDR1 and CDR2 (germline): LGHDT, YNNKEL (reference sequence). Trimming cost V 1 base and J 7 bases, with 11 bases left between them. The CDR3 region has the DNA TGTGCCAGCAGCCAAGCGACCTACCCTGAGCAGTACTTC. Residues: CASSQATYPEQYF.

The CDR3 nucleotides are TGTGCCAGCAGCTTCGAAGGGCACGAGCAGTACTTC. Its translation is CASSFEGHEQYF. The chain carries TRBV7-2 and TRBJ2-7; D not certain. Germline CDR1 reads SGHTA; CDR2 reads FQGNSA. V dropped 3 bases and J dropped 5 bases, with 8 bases sitting between them. The CDR3 has 12 residues.

This clonotype was counted only a few times. The chain carries TRBV30 and TRBJ2-7; D unresolved. Germline V lookup: CDR1 GTSNPN, CDR2 SVGIG (reference sequence). Trimming removed 0 bases at V and 7 bases at J, with 16 bases between. The CDR3 contains 14 residues. The CDR3: CAWSVLAASKEQYF. CDR3 nucleotides: TGTGCCTGGAGTGTACTGGCCGCATCCAAAGAGCAGTACTTC.

The chain employs TRBV18 and TRBJ2-6; D remains unclear. CDR3 length equals 13 residues. The V and J ends lost 2 bases and 3 bases respectively, with 2 bases between them. Germline assignment: CDR1 KGHSH and CDR2 LQKENI. Here the CDR3 reads CASSPFGANVLTF. CDR3 DNA: TGTGCCAGCTCACCATTTGGGGCCAACGTCCTGACTTTC.

This clonotype was detected a few times. This sequence joins TRBV27 and TRBJ2-1; 8 positions agree with TRBD2. Losses at the gene ends were 5 bases for V and 2 bases for J; bases not matched to a gene: 8. Germline CDR1 is MNHEY and CDR2 is SMNVEV (reference sequence). This CDR3 region has 16 residues. CDR3: CASSTRSGGTYNEQFF. The CDR3 nucleotides are TGTGCCAGCAGTACTCGTTCGGGAGGGACCTACAATGAGCAGTTCTTC.

A few counts support this clonotype. The V gene is TRBV5-1, the J gene TRBJ2-7, with D maybe TRBD2 (5 bases). V gave up 1 base and J gave up 2 bases, with 13 bases separating them. Germline CDR1 is SGHRS and CDR2 is YFSETQ. The CDR3 is 15 amino acids. CDR3 in amino acids: CASSLYELGPYEQYF. CDR3 DNA: TGCGCCAGCAGCTTGTATGAACTAGGACCCTACGAGCAGTACTTC.

This clonotype was observed a handful of times. This chain uses TRBV7-2 with TRBJ1-5; D gene uncertain. The CDR3 has 15 residues. Germline V CDR1 and CDR2: SGHTA, FQGNSA. Trimming pared 4 bases from V and 0 bases from J, leaving 10 bases between. The CDR3: CASSSGPYSNQPQHF. The CDR3 DNA reads TGTGCCAGCAGCTCAGGACCCTATAGCAATCAGCCCCAGCATTTT.

This clonotype was recorded many times. This rearrangement joins TRBV7-9 to TRBJ2-1; either TRBD1 or TRBD2 may supply D (5 bases each). Germline V gene lookup returns CDR1 SEHNR and CDR2 FQNEAQ (reference sequence). The CDR3 extends over 15 amino acids. V shed 5 bases and J shed 4 bases, with 15 bases lying between them. The CDR3 DNA reads TGTGCCAGCAGCGGCTCCGGGACGCCTTACAATGAGCAGTTCTTC. Its translation is CASSGSGTPYNEQFF.

The rearrangement uses TRBV19 and TRBJ2-7; weak D call: TRBD1 (6 bases). Germline-derived CDR1 and CDR2 are LNHDA and SQIVND (reference sequence). The V end lost 3 bases, the J end lost 1 base, and 7 bases lay between the germline ends. This CDR3 comprises 13 residues. The CDR3 loop reads CASSIGTSYEQYF. The DNA for the CDR3 is TGTGCCAGTAGTATTGGGACATCCTACGAGCAGTACTTC.

In this sample, this clonotype turned up many times. The chain couples TRBV29-1 to TRBJ2-7; D perhaps matches TRBD2 (5 bases). This CDR3 is built from 12 residues. CDR1 and CDR2 from the germline V gene are SQVTM and ANQGSEA. V shed 7 bases and J shed 0 bases, with 10 bases lying between them. As DNA, the CDR3 is TGCAGCGCCCGGACTGACTCCTACGAGCAGTACTTC. Amino acid sequence: CSARTDSYEQYF.

The table lists this clonotype with many counts. The V and J genes are TRBV6-2 or TRBV6-3 and TRBJ2-5; 8 nucleotides align to TRBD2. Per the germline V gene, CDR1 is MNHEY and CDR2 is SVGEGT. V shed 0 bases, J shed 6 bases, and the junction held 12 bases outside the gene matches. This CDR3 has 17 residues. The CDR3 DNA sequence: TGTGCCAGCAGTTACTCGAAGACTAGCGATCTGGTGAAGACCCAGTACTTC. Protein: CASSYSKTSDLVKTQYF.

This clonotype was observed a handful of times. V usage is TRBV15 and J usage is TRBJ2-1; TRBD2 aligns across 7 bases. V was pared by 5 bases and J by 4 bases, with 8 bases of the junction left unmatched. The germline V gene encodes CDR1 LNHNV and CDR2 YYDKDF (reference sequence). This CDR3 spans 15 amino acids. CDR3 DNA: TGTGCCACCAGCCCAGGGACTACCTTGTACAATGAGCAGTTCTTC. Amino acids: CATSPGTTLYNEQFF.

This clonotype was counted a few times. This rearrangement joins TRBV6-2 or TRBV6-3 to TRBJ2-7; D is unresolved. Germline CDR1 is MNHEY and CDR2 is SVGEGT. The CDR3 sequence is 14 residues long. Trimming cost V 2 bases and J 6 bases, with 14 bases left between them. The CDR3 loop is CASSYIRFPGEQYF. CDR3 DNA: TGTGCCAGCAGTTACATTCGGTTTCCGGGCGAGCAGTACTTC.

This clonotype came up a few times. V gene TRBV6-2 or TRBV6-3 combines with J gene TRBJ2-1; D call uncertain. Deletions cut 5 bases from V and 7 bases from J, with 9 bases between. The CDR3 extends over 12 amino acids. CDR1 and CDR2 (germline): MNHEY, SVGEGT. The chain's CDR3 is CASSKNGNEQFF. In DNA form, the CDR3 reads TGTGCCAGCAGTAAAAACGGGAATGAGCAGTTCTTC.

The chain couples TRBV7-9 to TRBJ1-4; D gene unclear. The V gene lost 4 bases and the J gene lost 6 bases, with 9 bases spanning the gap. Germline V CDR1 and CDR2: SEHNR, FQNEAQ (reference sequence). The CDR3 covers 13 residues. CDR3 region: CASSWSVDEKLFF. In nucleotides, the CDR3 is TGTGCCAGCAGCTGGTCGGTAGATGAAAAACTGTTTTTT.

The rearrangement uses TRBV25-1 and TRBJ2-6; 7 positions agree with TRBD2. The CDR3 is made up of 16 amino acids. Trimming at V came to 8 bases and at J to 0 bases, leaving 7 bases not matched to a gene. Germline CDR1 and CDR2: MGHDK and SYGVNS. As DNA, the CDR3 is TGTGCCAGCCTCGGGACTAAATCCTCTGGGGCCAACGTCCTGACTTTC. The encoded protein is CASLGTKSSGANVLTF.

The chain combines TRBV6-5 with TRBJ2-5; tentatively, D is TRBD1 or TRBD2 (5 bases each). The V gene's germline CDR1 is MNHEY and CDR2 SVGAGI. Between the trimmed V and J ends, which lost 2 bases and 1 base, there was a span of 14 bases. The CDR3 has 16 residues. The DNA of the CDR3 is TGTGCCAGCAGTTACGACCCCGCCGGGACCCAAGAGACCCAGTACTTC. It yields the protein CASSYDPAGTQETQYF.

Ten or more counts support this clonotype. V is TRBV6-5 and J is TRBJ1-1; D unresolved. CDR1 and CDR2 from the germline V gene are MNHEY and SVGAGI. The CDR3 loop spans 15 amino acids. Deletions cut 0 bases from V and 0 bases from J, with 8 bases between. DNA of the CDR3: TGTGCCAGCAGTTACTCAAGGCATATGAACACTGAAGCTTTCTTT. This gives the protein CASSYSRHMNTEAFF.

To note about this clonotype: A much bigger clone sits one base away, suggesting this may be a read error. This chain connects TRBV20-1 to TRBJ2-7, with D possibly matching TRBD1 (5 bases). CDR1 and CDR2 (germline): DFQATT, SNEGSKA (reference sequence). CDR3 length: 14 residues. The CDR3 DNA sequence: TGCTGTGCTAGAGATCATCAGGGCGTATACGAGCAGTACTTC. As protein: CCARDHQGVYEQYF.

The CDR3 coding sequence is TGTGCCAGCAGCTTAATACAGGGGAACCAAGAGACCCAGTACTTC. Protein: CASSLIQGNQETQYF. The rearrangement joins TRBV7-9 to TRBJ2-5, with TRBD1 matching 7 bases. In germline, CDR1 is SEHNR, CDR2 FQNEAQ (reference sequence). The V and J ends lost 2 bases and 0 bases, in that order; junction bases with no gene match: 3. The CDR3 sequence is 15 residues long.

This clonotype was counted a few times. J is TRBJ1-4 and V is TRBV12-3 or TRBV12-4, with D perhaps TRBD1 (6 bases). V was shortened by 1 base and J by 6 bases, with 18 bases between the two germline ends. This CDR3 spans 17 amino acids. CDR3 loop: CASSLDFPGAPDEKLFF. The CDR3 nucleotides read TGTGCCAGCAGTTTAGACTTTCCGGGGGCGCCGGATGAAAAACTGTTTTTT.

The rearrangement joins TRBV7-9 to TRBJ2-1, with D possibly being TRBD2 (8 bases). V was clipped by 3 bases and J by 4 bases, with 19 bases between them. From germline, CDR1 is SEHNR and CDR2 FQNEAQ (reference sequence). The CDR3 is 17 amino acids. CDR3: CASSLDRSRGGYNEQFF. The DNA of the CDR3 is TGTGCCAGCAGCTTGGACAGGTCGCGCGGGGGGTACAATGAGCAGTTCTTC.

This chain links TRBV5-4 with TRBJ1-2; D is unresolved. Germline V gives CDR1 SGHNT, CDR2 YYREEE (reference sequence). This CDR3 comprises 15 residues. V was trimmed by 0 bases and J by 4 bases, leaving 13 bases between them. The CDR3 here is CASSLGPSYGYGYTF. DNA for the CDR3: TGTGCCAGCAGCTTGGGACCGAGCTACGGCTATGGCTACACCTTC.

This clonotype was picked up a small number of times. The CDR3 reads CASSLGQRLSGELFF. CDR3 in DNA: TGTGCCAGCAGTCTGGGACAACGGCTTTCCGGGGAGCTGTTTTTT. The chain couples TRBV28 to TRBJ2-2; D is perhaps TRBD1 (6 bases). The CDR3 length is 15 residues. Per the germline V gene, CDR1 is MDHEN and CDR2 is SYDVKM. V was clipped by 5 bases and J by 6 bases, with 16 bases between them.